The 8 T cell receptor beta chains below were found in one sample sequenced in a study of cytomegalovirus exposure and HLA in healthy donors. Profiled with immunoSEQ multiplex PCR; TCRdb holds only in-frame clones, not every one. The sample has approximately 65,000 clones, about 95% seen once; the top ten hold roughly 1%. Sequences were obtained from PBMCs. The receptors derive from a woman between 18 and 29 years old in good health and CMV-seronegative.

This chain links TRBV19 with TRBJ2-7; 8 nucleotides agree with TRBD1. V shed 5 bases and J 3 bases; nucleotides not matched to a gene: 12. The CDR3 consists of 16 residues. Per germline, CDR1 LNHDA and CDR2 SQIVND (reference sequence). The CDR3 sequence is CASSPVQGAPFYEQYF. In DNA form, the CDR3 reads TGTGCCAGTAGTCCGGTCCAGGGGGCACCCTTCTACGAGCAGTACTTC.

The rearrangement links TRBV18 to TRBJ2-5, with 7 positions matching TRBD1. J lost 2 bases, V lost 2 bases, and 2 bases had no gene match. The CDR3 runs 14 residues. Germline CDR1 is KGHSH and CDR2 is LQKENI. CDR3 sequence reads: CASSPGQVQETQYF. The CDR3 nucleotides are TGTGCCAGCTCACCAGGACAGGTGCAAGAGACCCAGTACTTC.

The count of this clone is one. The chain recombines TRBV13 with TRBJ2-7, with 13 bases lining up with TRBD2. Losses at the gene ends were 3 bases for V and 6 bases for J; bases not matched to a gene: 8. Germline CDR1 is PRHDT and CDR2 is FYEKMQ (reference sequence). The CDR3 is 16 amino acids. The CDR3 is CASSFPAGTSGAEQYF. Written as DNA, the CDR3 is TGTGCCAGCAGCTTCCCGGCCGGGACTAGCGGGGCCGAGCAGTACTTC.

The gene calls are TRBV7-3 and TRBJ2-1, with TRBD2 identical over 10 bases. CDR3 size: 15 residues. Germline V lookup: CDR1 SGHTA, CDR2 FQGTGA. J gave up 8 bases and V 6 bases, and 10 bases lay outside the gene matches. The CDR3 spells CASSPPSGGADEQFF. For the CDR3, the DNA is TGTGCCAGCAGTCCCCCCAGCGGGGGGGCCGATGAGCAGTTCTTC.

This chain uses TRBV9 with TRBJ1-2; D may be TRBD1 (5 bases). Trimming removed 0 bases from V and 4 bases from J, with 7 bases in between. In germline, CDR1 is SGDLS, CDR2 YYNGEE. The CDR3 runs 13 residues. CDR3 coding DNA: TGTGCCAGCAGCGTAGAGGGGTCCTATGGCTACACCTTC. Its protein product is CASSVEGSYGYTF.

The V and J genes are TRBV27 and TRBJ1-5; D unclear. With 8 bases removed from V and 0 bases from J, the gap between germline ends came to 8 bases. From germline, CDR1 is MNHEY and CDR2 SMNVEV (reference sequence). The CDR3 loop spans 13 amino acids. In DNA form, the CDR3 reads TGTGCCAGCCACGGTTATAGCAATCAGCCCCAGCATTTT. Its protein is CASHGYSNQPQHF.

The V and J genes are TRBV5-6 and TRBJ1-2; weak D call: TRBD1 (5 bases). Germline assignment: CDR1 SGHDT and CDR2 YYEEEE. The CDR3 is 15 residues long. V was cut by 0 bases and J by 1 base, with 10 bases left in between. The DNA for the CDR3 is TGTGCCAGCAGCTTGGTACAGGTCCTTAACTATGGCTACACCTTC. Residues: CASSLVQVLNYGYTF.

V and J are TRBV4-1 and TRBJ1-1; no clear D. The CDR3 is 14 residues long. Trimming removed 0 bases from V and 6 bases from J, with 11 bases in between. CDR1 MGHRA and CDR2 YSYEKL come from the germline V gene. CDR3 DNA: TGCGCCAGCAGCCAAGATTATACTCTTGCTGAAGCTTTCTTT. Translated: CASSQDYTLAEAFF.